Listed here are 12 T cell receptor beta chains from one sample, sequenced in a study of blood T cell repertoires in COVID-19. Clones were read by immunoSEQ multiplex PCR, and TCRdb kept only the in-frame ones, dropping some. The sample records around 51,000 clones, around 85% being singletons. Sequenced material: peripheral blood. The receptors here all came from a woman at least 80 years old with acute or convalescent COVID-19.

The chain links TRBV5-1 to TRBJ1-2, with 8 nucleotides matching TRBD1. The CDR3 runs to 14 residues. V shed 7 bases, J shed 8 bases, and the junction held 13 bases outside the gene matches. Germline assignment: CDR1 SGHRS and CDR2 YFSETQ. CDR3 sequence reads: CASHARGTGGGYTF. The CDR3 bases are TGCGCCAGCCACGCGCGGGGGACAGGTGGCGGCTACACCTTC.

V gene TRBV7-8 combines with J gene TRBJ1-5, with D perhaps TRBD1 (6 bases). Trimming took 4 bases from V and 0 from J, leaving 10 bases between them. Germline V gene sequence: CDR1 SGHVS, CDR2 FQNEAQ. The CDR3 loop spans 15 amino acids. CDR3 sequence (DNA): TGTGCCAGCAGCTCTGGACAGTATAGCAATCAGCCCCAGCATTTT. This sequence encodes CASSSGQYSNQPQHF.

The CDR3 DNA reads TGTGCCAGCAGTTGGAGCAGAGATCAGCCCCAGCATTTT. Amino acids: CASSWSRDQPQHF. This chain uses TRBV6-6 with TRBJ1-5; D is undetermined. The CDR3 runs 13 residues. V dropped 4 bases and J dropped 5 bases, with 9 bases sitting between them. Per germline, CDR1 MNHNY and CDR2 SVGAGI (reference sequence).

The chain combines TRBV5-1 with TRBJ1-2; D might be TRBD1 (5 bases). Germline lookup yields CDR1 SGHRS and CDR2 YFSETQ. Trimming removed 6 bases from V and 5 bases from J, with 8 bases in between. CDR3 size: 11 residues. The CDR3 here is CASTGGYGYTF. The CDR3 DNA reads TGCGCCAGCACCGGGGGGTATGGCTACACCTTC. The full variable domain, in which reference TRBV5-1 and TRBJ1-2 provide the parts outside the CDR3, is KAGVTQTPRYLIKTRGQQVTLSCSPISGHRSVSWYQQTPGQGLQFLFEYFSETQRNKGNFPGRFSGRQFSNSRSEMNVSTLELGDSALYLCASTGGYGYTFGSGTRLTVV.

The CDR3 is CASSSLAGGRREQYF. The DNA of the CDR3 is TGTGCCAGCAGCTCATTAGCGGGGGGGCGGCGCGAGCAGTACTTC. This sequence joins TRBV7-2 and TRBJ2-7; 11 bases match TRBD2. Germline values: CDR1 SGHTA, CDR2 FQGNSA. V trimming: 4 bases; J trimming: 6 bases; junction bases outside the gene matches: 8. The CDR3 loop spans 15 amino acids.

A single count supports this clone. The chain has TRBV6-5 and TRBJ2-7; 10 nucleotides match TRBD1. V shed 6 bases and J 4 bases; nucleotides not matched to a gene: 9. This CDR3 spans 15 amino acids. Germline values: CDR1 MNHEY, CDR2 SVGAGI. The CDR3 protein is CASSPGQGGQYEQYF. CDR3 in DNA: TGTGCCAGCAGCCCCGGACAGGGGGGACAATACGAGCAGTACTTC.

The chain joins TRBV29-1 to TRBJ2-7; 9 bases are shared with TRBD1. The CDR3 runs to 13 residues. Germline V gene data show CDR1 as SQVTM and CDR2 as ANQGSEA. With V trimmed by 1 base and J by 9 bases, 7 bases remained unmatched. The CDR3 spells CSVEAGQGLGQYF. Here the CDR3 DNA reads TGCAGCGTTGAAGCGGGACAGGGTCTCGGGCAGTACTTC.

V gene TRBV5-1 combines with J gene TRBJ1-1; D ambiguous. This CDR3 is built from 16 residues. CDR1 and CDR2 (germline): SGHRS, YFSETQ. V lost 1 base to trimming and J lost 0 bases, with 13 bases between them. The CDR3 DNA sequence: TGCGCCAGCAGCTTGCACACCCCATCCATGAACACTGAAGCTTTCTTT. Protein: CASSLHTPSMNTEAFF.

The CDR3 DNA sequence: TGTGCCAGCAGCGGACCGGGGGGGCCGCCTAATGAAAAACTGTTTTTT. Translated, it gives CASSGPGGPPNEKLFF. The V gene is TRBV9, the J gene TRBJ1-4; TRBD1 might be the D (6 bases). V was trimmed by 3 bases and J by 3 bases, leaving 15 bases between them. The length of the CDR3 is 16 residues. In germline, CDR1 is SGDLS, CDR2 YYNGEE.

This clone was detected a few times. V usage is TRBV2 and J usage is TRBJ1-3, with D maybe TRBD1 (5 bases). Germline CDR1 and CDR2: SNHLY and FYNNEI. The CDR3 runs to 14 residues. The V end lost 5 bases, the J end lost 0 bases, and 8 bases lay between the germline ends. The CDR3 spells CASSFDSSGNTIYF. As DNA, the CDR3 is TGTGCCAGCAGTTTCGACAGCTCTGGAAACACCATATATTTT.

V usage is TRBV5-1 and J usage is TRBJ1-2, with TRBD1 matching 7 bases. The CDR3 is 15 amino acids. V gave up 8 bases and J gave up 0 bases; unmatched junction bases: 10. Germline V gene lookup returns CDR1 SGHRS and CDR2 YFSETQ. Here the CDR3 reads CASTNPGQPNYGYTF. For the CDR3, the DNA is TGCGCCAGTACAAATCCGGGACAGCCTAACTATGGCTACACCTTC.

This clone was recorded a few times. The chain carries TRBV29-1 and TRBJ2-7; 11 nucleotides match TRBD1. The trim removed 6 bases at V and 4 bases at J, leaving 5 bases unmatched. Germline lookup yields CDR1 SQVTM and CDR2 ANQGSEA. The CDR3 runs to 13 residues. CDR3 coding DNA: TGCAGCGTGGCCCGGGACAGGGGGTACGAGCAGTACTTC. It encodes CSVARDRGYEQYF.